This T cell receptor beta chain was identified in a study of technical replicates of blood from several donors. The method was immunoSEQ multiplex PCR; TCRdb's version includes in-frame clones alone and lacks a portion of them. The sample has tens of thousands of clones, 90% to 95% seen once. Germline-derived CDR1 and CDR2 are SGHRS and YFSETQ. The CDR3 covers 17 residues. Germline trimming cut 1 base from V and 1 base from J; bases unmatched to any gene: 11. The specimen was T cells isolated from PBMCs. V usage is TRBV5-1 and J usage is TRBJ2-7, with 7 bases matching TRBD1. The receptor's source is a human donor in good health. The CDR3: CASSLRWDSTKSYEQYF. The CDR3 DNA reads as TGCGCCAGCAGCTTGCGGTGGGACAGCACGAAATCCTACGAGCAGTACTTC. Filled out from reference TRBV5-1 and TRBJ2-7, the complete variable domain reads KAGVTQTPRYLIKTRGQQVTLSCSPISGHRSVSWYQQTPGQGLQFLFEYFSETQRNKGNFPGRFSGRQFSNSRSEMNVSTLELGDSALYLCASSLRWDSTKSYEQYFGPGTRLTVT.